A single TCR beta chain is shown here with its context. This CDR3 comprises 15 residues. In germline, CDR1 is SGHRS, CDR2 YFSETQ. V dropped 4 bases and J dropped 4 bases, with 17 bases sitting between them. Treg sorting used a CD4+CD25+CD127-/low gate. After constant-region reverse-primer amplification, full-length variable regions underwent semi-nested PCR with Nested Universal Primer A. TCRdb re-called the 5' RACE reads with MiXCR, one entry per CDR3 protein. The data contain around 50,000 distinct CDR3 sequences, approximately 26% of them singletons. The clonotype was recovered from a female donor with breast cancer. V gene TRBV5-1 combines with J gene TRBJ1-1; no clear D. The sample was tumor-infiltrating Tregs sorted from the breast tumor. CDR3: CASSQSQSGATEAFF. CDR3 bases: TGCGCCAGCAGCCAATCACAGAGTGGAGCCACTGAAGCTTTCTTT.